A selection of T cell receptor beta chains follows, all from one sample in a study of cytomegalovirus exposure and HLA in healthy donors. The method was immunoSEQ multiplex PCR; TCRdb's version includes in-frame clones alone and lacks a portion of them. Here the sample table reports tens of thousands of clones. Sequences were obtained from PBMCs. The receptors originated from a man aged 25 to 40 in good health and CMV-seronegative. CDR3s include the opening cysteine and the closing phenylalanine or tryptophan. The D gene is left open where the match is weak.

V gene,D gene,J gene,CDR3 DNA,CDR3 protein
TRBV25-1,NA,TRBJ2-2,TGTGCCAGCAGTTCTTGGACACCCGGGGAGCTGTTTTTT,CASSSWTPGELFF
TRBV18,TRBD2,TRBJ2-5,TGTGCCAGCTCACCCGGACTAGCCCAAGAGACCCAGTACTTC,CASSPGLAQETQYF
TRBV9,NA,TRBJ2-3,TGTGCCAGCCAACAGTCAGCTAGCGGCACAGATACGCAGTATTTT,CASQQSASGTDTQYF
TRBV2,NA,TRBJ2-7,TGTGCCAGCAGTGAATGGGGCAGGGGCTTCTACGAGCAGTACTTC,CASSEWGRGFYEQYF
TRBV9,TRBD1,TRBJ2-7,TGTGCCAGCAGCCCGGGACAGGGGGCTTACGAGCAGTACTTC,CASSPGQGAYEQYF
TRBV18,NA,TRBJ1-5,TGTGCCAGCTCACCTCAGGGGAACGGGCAGCCCCAGCATTTT,CASSPQGNGQPQHF
TRBV25-1,NA,TRBJ2-1,TGTGCCAGCAGTGAACCGGGATGGAATGAGCAGTTCTTC,CASSEPGWNEQFF
TRBV4-1,NA,TRBJ1-1,TGCGCCAGCAGCCAAGTCGGGATGGACACTGAAGCTTTCTTT,CASSQVGMDTEAFF
TRBV7-2,NA,TRBJ1-1,TGTGCCAGCAGCTTTCAGTTGAACACTGAAGCTTTCTTT,CASSFQLNTEAFF
TRBV7-9,NA,TRBJ2-7,TGTGCCAGCAGCTCGGGACACGCTAGCTCCTACGAGCAGTACTTC,CASSSGHASSYEQYF
TRBV9,NA,TRBJ2-7,TGTGCCAGCAGCCCCGAGGGCTTAGCCTACGAGCAGTACTTC,CASSPEGLAYEQYF
TRBV9,TRBD2,TRBJ2-6,TGTGCCAGCAGCCCAACCCCGGGACTACCCTCTGGGGCCAACGTCCTGACTTTC,CASSPTPGLPSGANVLTF
TRBV18,TRBD2,TRBJ2-1,TGTGCCAGCTCACCCACCTCTAGCGGGAGTGGCAATGAGCAGTTCTTC,CASSPTSSGSGNEQFF
TRBV30,TRBD1,TRBJ1-5,TGTGCCTGGAGTCCGGGACAGGGTAATCAGCCCCAGCATTTT,CAWSPGQGNQPQHF
TRBV6-5,NA,TRBJ2-1,TGTGCCAGCAGTTACTCCTTGGGGCCCTACAATGAGCAGTTCTTC,CASSYSLGPYNEQFF
TRBV25-1,NA,TRBJ2-7,TGTGCCAGCAGTGAATTAGACGAGCAGTACTTC,CASSELDEQYF
TRBV19,TRBD1,TRBJ2-2,TGTGCCAGTGGGGTCGGACAGGTTTGGGACACCGGGGAGCTGTTTTTT,CASGVGQVWDTGELFF
TRBV4-1,TRBD2,TRBJ2-7,TGCGCCAGCAGCCAGTTCCTAGCGGGAGGTTCCTACGAGCAGTACTTC,CASSQFLAGGSYEQYF
TRBV4-3,TRBD2,TRBJ2-3,TGCGCCAGCAGCCATTGGACTAGTATCGATACGCAGTATTTT,CASSHWTSIDTQYF
TRBV5-1,NA,TRBJ2-1,TGCGCCAGCAGCTTTTTCCAGGGGTCTACCCAGTTCTTC,CASSFFQGSTQFF
TRBV30,NA,TRBJ1-5,TGTGCCTGGAGTGCCGGTAGCAATCAGCCCCAGCATTTT,CAWSAGSNQPQHF
TRBV10-3,NA,TRBJ1-6,TGTGCCATCAGTGAGTCGACTGGCAGTAATTCACCCCTCCACTTT,CAISESTGSNSPLHF
TRBV6-5,TRBD2,TRBJ2-7,TGTGCCAGCAGTTACGCGCGGGAGAGGTACGAGCAGTACTTC,CASSYARERYEQYF
TRBV9,TRBD2,TRBJ2-3,TGTGCCAGCAGCCGAACCCTTTCGGGACTAGCTACAGATACGCAGTATTTT,CASSRTLSGLATDTQYF
TRBV4-1,NA,TRBJ2-7,TGCGCCAGCAGCCAAGAGGGCAGTGCCTACGAGCAGTACTTC,CASSQEGSAYEQYF
TRBV11-2,NA,TRBJ2-5,TGTGCCAGCAGCCTCAGACTCCCGGGGCAAGAGACCCAGTACTTC,CASSLRLPGQETQYF
TRBV18,TRBD1,TRBJ1-1,TGTGCCAGCTCACCATTGGGACACAACACAGGGGGCACTGAAGCTTTCTTT,CASSPLGHNTGGTEAFF
TRBV5-1,TRBD2,TRBJ2-7,TGCGCCAGCAGCTTGGCCCGGGGGAGGACCAAAACGGGGGGTCGCGAGCAGTACTTC,CASSLARGRTKTGGREQYF
TRBV10-3,TRBD1,TRBJ1-5,TGTGCCATCAGTGAGTCAGGGACAGTCAATCAGCCCCAGCATTTT,CAISESGTVNQPQHF
TRBV6-9,NA,TRBJ1-5,TGTGCCAGCAGGATCTACCTCGGGCCTCGACAGGTGGCTAGCAATCAGCCCCAGCATTTT,CASRIYLGPRQVASNQPQHF
TRBV4-1,NA,TRBJ2-5,TGCGCCAGCAGCCAAGATCGGAGTTTTGAGACCCAGTACTTC,CASSQDRSFETQYF
TRBV4-3,NA,TRBJ2-7,TGCGCCAGCAGCCAAGGCTCGGGACTTCCCTACGAGCAGTACTTC,CASSQGSGLPYEQYF
TRBV10-3,NA,TRBJ2-7,TGTGCCATCAGTGAGGCGGTTTCTTCCTACGAGCAGTACTTC,CAISEAVSSYEQYF
TRBV6-1,NA,TRBJ1-5,TGTGCCAGCTCTCTGGGGGGGGTGGGTAATCAGCCCCAGCATTTT,CASSLGGVGNQPQHF
TRBV5-1,NA,TRBJ2-1,TGCGCCAGCAGAGCGGACAATGAGCAGTTCTTC,CASRADNEQFF
TRBV4-3,TRBD1,TRBJ1-2,TGCGCCAGCAGCCGCGGGACAGGGGACAACTATGGCTACACCTTC,CASSRGTGDNYGYTF